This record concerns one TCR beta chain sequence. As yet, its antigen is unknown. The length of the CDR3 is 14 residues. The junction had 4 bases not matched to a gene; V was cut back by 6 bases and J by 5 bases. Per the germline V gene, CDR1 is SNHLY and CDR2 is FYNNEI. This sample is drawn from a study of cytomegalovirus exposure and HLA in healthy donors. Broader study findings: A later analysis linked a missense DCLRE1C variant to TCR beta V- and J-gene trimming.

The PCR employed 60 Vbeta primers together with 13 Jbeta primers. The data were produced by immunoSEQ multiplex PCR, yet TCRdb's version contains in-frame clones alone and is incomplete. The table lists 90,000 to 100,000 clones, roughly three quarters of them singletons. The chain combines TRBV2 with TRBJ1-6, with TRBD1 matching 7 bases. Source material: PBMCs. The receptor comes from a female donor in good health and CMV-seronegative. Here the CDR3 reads CASRADRDNSPLHF. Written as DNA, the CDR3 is TGTGCCAGCAGAGCTGACAGGGATAATTCACCCCTCCACTTT.